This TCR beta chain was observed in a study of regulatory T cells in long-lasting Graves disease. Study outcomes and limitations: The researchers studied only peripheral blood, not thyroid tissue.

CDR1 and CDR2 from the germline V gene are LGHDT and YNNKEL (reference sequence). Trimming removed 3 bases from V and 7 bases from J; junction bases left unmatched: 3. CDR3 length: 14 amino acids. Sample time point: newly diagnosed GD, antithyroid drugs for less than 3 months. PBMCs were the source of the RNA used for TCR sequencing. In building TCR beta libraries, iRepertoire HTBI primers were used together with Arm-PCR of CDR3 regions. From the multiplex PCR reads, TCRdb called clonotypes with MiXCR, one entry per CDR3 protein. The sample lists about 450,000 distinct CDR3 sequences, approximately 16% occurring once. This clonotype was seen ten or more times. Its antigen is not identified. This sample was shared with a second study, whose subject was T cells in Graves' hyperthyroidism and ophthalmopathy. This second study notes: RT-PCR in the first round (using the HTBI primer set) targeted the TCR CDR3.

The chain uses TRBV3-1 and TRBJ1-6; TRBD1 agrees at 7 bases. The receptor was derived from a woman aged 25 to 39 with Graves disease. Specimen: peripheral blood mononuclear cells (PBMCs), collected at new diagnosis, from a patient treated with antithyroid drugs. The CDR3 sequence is CASSQWDSNSPLHF. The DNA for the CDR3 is TGTGCCAGCAGCCAGTGGGACAGCAATTCACCCCTCCACTTT. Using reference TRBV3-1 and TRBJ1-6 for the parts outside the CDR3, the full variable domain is DTAVSQTPKYLVTQMGNDKSIKCEQNLGHDTMYWYKQDSKKFLKIMFSYNNKELIINETVPNRFSPKSPDKAHLNLHINSLELGDSAVYFCASSQWDSNSPLHFGNGTRLTVT.